These 10 T cell receptor beta chains came from one sample sequenced in a study of control samples from healthy donors and cancer patients. Generated by immunoSEQ multiplex PCR, the TCRdb table keeps only in-frame clones and is missing some. The sample holds tens of thousands of clones, more than 75% seen once. The specimen sequenced was blood. All receptors come from a woman in her fifties or sixties in good health.

CDR3 in amino acids: CASSYPGPGANVLTF. The DNA for the CDR3 is TGTGCCAGCAGTTACCCGGGGCCTGGGGCCAACGTCCTGACTTTC. The gene calls are TRBV6-2 or TRBV6-3 and TRBJ2-6; possibly TRBD1 or TRBD2 for D (5 bases each). The germline V gene has CDR1 MNHEY and CDR2 SVGEGT. V gave up 2 bases and J gave up 2 bases, with 7 bases separating them. The CDR3 loop spans 15 amino acids.

The chain employs TRBV7-9 and TRBJ1-3; weak D call: TRBD1 (6 bases). Looked up from germline, CDR1 is SEHNR and CDR2 is FQNEAQ (reference sequence). This CDR3 has 15 amino acids. The V gene lost 2 bases and the J gene lost 1 base, with 9 bases spanning the gap. The CDR3: CASSLYRDSGNTIYF. DNA for the CDR3: TGTGCCAGCAGCTTATACAGGGATTCTGGAAACACCATATATTTT.

This clone is medium-sized (0.01 to 0.1%) in the sample. CDR3 sequence: CASSIFYEQYF. As DNA, the CDR3 is TGTGCCAGCAGCATCTTCTACGAGCAGTACTTC. The V and J genes are TRBV7-9 and TRBJ2-7; D remains unclear. V was shortened by 5 bases and J by 3 bases, with 5 bases between the two germline ends. Germline V lookup: CDR1 SEHNR, CDR2 FQNEAQ (reference sequence). The CDR3 spans 11 residues.

The V gene is TRBV28, the J gene TRBJ2-7, with 8 bases aligning to TRBD1. Unmatched junction bases numbered 13, after V lost 6 bases and J lost 9 bases. The germline V gene has CDR1 MDHEN and CDR2 SYDVKM. The CDR3 runs to 14 residues. The CDR3 region has the DNA TGTGCCAGCAGCCTAAACCCCAGGGGGCGCGGGCAGTACTTC. Residues: CASSLNPRGRGQYF.

This clone was counted once. The chain employs TRBV7-9 and TRBJ1-2; D gene unclear. The CDR3 is 13 amino acids. Per the germline V gene, CDR1 is SEHNR and CDR2 is FQNEAQ (reference sequence). Trimming removed 8 bases from V and 0 bases from J, with 10 bases in between. CDR3 residues: CASVGVTNYGYTF. CDR3 bases: TGTGCCAGCGTTGGGGTTACTAACTATGGCTACACCTTC. The full variable domain, rest sourced from reference TRBV7-9 and TRBJ1-2, is DTGVSQNPRHKITKRGQNVTFRCDPISEHNRLYWYRQTLGQGPEFLTYFQNEAQLEKSRLLSDRFSAERPKGSFSTLEIQRTEQGDSAMYLCASVGVTNYGYTFGSGTRLTVV.

The rearrangement uses TRBV6-5 and TRBJ2-5; 7 bases map to TRBD1. With V trimmed by 7 bases and J by 5 bases, 10 bases remained unmatched. CDR1 and CDR2 (germline): MNHEY, SVGAGI. This CDR3 is built from 14 residues. CDR3 in DNA: TGTGCCAGCACCCTGACAGGGATGAGGGAGACCCAGTACTTC. Translating gives CASTLTGMRETQYF.

In its sample, this clone was seen a few times. The rearrangement uses TRBV6-2 or TRBV6-3 and TRBJ2-1, with D unresolved. The CDR3 runs to 14 residues. V gave up 2 bases and J gave up 4 bases, with 9 bases separating them. The V gene's germline CDR1 is MNHEY and CDR2 SVGEGT. The CDR3 protein is CASSYLAGYNEQFF. CDR3 in DNA: TGTGCCAGCAGTTACCTCGCCGGATACAATGAGCAGTTCTTC.

The chain recombines TRBV5-1 with TRBJ1-1; 7 bases match TRBD1. The V gene end was trimmed by 3 bases and the J gene end by 2 bases; junction bases not matched to a gene: 10. The CDR3 totals 16 residues. CDR1 and CDR2 from the germline V gene are SGHRS and YFSETQ. In DNA, the CDR3 is TGCGCCAGCAGCTCGGTCCCGGGACAGCTAAACACTGAAGCTTTCTTT. Protein: CASSSVPGQLNTEAFF.

The rearrangement uses TRBV18 and TRBJ1-1; D call uncertain. This CDR3 contains 12 residues. Germline CDR1 KGHSH, CDR2 LQKENI. V was cut by 6 bases and J by 4 bases, with 9 bases left in between. The CDR3 here is CASSTDSTEAFF. CDR3 in DNA: TGTGCCAGCTCCACCGATAGCACTGAAGCTTTCTTT.

V gene TRBV13 combines with J gene TRBJ2-7, with a weak D call TRBD1 (5 bases). The CDR3 extends over 13 amino acids. Germline values: CDR1 PRHDT, CDR2 FYEKMQ (reference sequence). V lost 3 bases to trimming and J lost 5 bases, with 11 bases between them. CDR3 residues: CASSFAGFHEQYF. Here the CDR3 DNA reads TGTGCCAGCAGCTTTGCAGGGTTTCACGAGCAGTACTTC. Together with reference TRBV13 and TRBJ2-7, the CDR3 gives the full variable domain: AAGVIQSPRHLIKEKRETATLKCYPIPRHDTVYWYQQGPGQDPQFLISFYEKMQSDKGSIPDRFSAQQFSDYHSELNMSSLELGDSALYFCASSFAGFHEQYFGPGTRLTVT.